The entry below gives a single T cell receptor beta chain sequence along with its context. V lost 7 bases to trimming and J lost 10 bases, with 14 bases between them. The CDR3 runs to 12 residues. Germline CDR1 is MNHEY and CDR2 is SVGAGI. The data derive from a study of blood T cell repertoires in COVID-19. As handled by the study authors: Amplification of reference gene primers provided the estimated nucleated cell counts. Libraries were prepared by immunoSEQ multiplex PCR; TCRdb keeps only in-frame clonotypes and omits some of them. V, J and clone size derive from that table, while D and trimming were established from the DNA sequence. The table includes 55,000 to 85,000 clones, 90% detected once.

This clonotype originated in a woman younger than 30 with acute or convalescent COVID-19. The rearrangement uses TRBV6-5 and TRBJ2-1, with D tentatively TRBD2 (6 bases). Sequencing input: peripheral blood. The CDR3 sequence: CASKPRRGEQFF. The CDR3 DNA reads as TGTGCCAGCAAACCTCGACGGGGGGAGCAGTTCTTC.